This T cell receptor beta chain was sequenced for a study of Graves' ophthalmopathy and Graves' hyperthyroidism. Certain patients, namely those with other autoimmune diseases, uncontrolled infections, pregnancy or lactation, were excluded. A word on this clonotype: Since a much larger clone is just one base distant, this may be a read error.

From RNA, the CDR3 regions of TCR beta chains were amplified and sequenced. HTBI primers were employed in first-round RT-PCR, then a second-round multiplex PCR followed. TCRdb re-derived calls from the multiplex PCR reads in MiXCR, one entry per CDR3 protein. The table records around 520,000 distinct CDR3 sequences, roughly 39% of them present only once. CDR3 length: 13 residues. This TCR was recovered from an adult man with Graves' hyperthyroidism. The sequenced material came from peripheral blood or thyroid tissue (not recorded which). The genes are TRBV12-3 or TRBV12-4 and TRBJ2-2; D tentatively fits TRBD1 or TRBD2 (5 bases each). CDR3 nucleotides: TGTGCCAGCAGTAAGGGCAACTTAGGGGAGCTGTATTTT. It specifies CASSKGNLGELYF.